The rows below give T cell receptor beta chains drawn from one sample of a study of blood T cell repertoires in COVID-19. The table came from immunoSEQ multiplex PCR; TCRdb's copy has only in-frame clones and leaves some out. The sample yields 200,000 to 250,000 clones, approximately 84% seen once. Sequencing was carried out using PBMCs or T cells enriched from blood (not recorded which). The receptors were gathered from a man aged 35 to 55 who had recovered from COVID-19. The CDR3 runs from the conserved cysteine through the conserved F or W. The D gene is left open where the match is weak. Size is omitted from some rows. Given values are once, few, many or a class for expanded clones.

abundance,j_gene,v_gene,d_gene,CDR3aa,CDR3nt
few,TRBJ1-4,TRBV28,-,CASRRDKEKLFF,TGTGCCAGCAGGCGGGATAAAGAAAAACTGTTTTTT
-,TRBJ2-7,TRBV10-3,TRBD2,CAIRKAGATYEQYF,TGTGCCATCAGAAAAGCGGGGGCGACCTACGAGCAGTACTTC
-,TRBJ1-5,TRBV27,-,CASGYEGGNQPQHF,TGTGCCAGCGGCTACGAGGGCGGCAATCAGCCCCAGCATTTT
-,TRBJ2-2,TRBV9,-,CASSAGFQNTGELFF,TGTGCCAGCAGCGCGGGTTTTCAGAACACCGGGGAGCTGTTTTTT
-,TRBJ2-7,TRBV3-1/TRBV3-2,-,CASSVTLGLTYYEQYF,TGTGCCAGCAGCGTAACTCTGGGACTTACCTACTACGAGCAGTACTTC
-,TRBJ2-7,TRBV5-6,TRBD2,CASSYGTTRNEQYF,TGTGCCAGCAGCTACGGGACTACCAGGAACGAGCAGTACTTC
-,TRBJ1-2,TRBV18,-,CASSRQGYEGYTF,TGTGCCAGCTCACGTCAGGGGTATGAGGGCTACACCTTC
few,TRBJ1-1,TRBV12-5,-,CASGARRGEAFF,TGTGCTAGTGGCGCAAGAAGGGGTGAAGCTTTCTTT
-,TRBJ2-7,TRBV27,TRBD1,CASSFGTGQWVGEQYF,TGTGCCAGCAGTTTTGGGACAGGGCAATGGGTTGGCGAGCAGTACTTC
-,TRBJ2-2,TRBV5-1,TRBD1,CASSLRGRQGGGTGELFF,TGCGCCAGCAGCTTACGTGGTCGACAGGGGGGCGGCACCGGGGAGCTGTTTTTT
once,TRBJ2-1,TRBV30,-,CASYYLGEQFF,TGTGCCTCCTACTACCTCGGTGAGCAGTTCTTC
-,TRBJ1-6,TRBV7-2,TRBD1,CASSSQGAIFPSPLHF,TGTGCCAGCAGCTCACAGGGGGCGATTTTTCCTTCACCCCTCCACTTT
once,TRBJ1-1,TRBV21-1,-,CASSKTGTPVDEAFF,TGTGCCAGCAGCAAAACCGGGACACCCGTTGATGAAGCTTTCTTT
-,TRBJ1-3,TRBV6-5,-,CASRLSPTVYTIYF,TGTGCCAGCAGGTTATCGCCGACAGTTTACACCATATATTTT
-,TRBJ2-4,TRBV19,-,CASRAGGAKNIQYF,TGTGCCAGTAGGGCTGGAGGAGCCAAAAACATTCAGTACTTC
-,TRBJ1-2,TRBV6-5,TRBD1,CASREGANYGYTF,TGTGCCAGCAGGGAGGGGGCGAACTATGGCTACACCTTC
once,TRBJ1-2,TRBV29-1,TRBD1,CSVEVGTDYGYTF,TGCAGCGTTGAAGTCGGGACAGACTATGGCTACACCTTC
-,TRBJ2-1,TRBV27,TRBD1,CASSLYRDRDSEQFF,TGTGCCAGCAGTTTGTACCGGGACAGGGACAGTGAGCAGTTCTTC
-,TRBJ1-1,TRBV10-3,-,CATCGAGTEAFF,TGTGCCACCTGCGGGGCAGGGACTGAAGCTTTCTTT
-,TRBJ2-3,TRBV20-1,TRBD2,CSASILAGVADTQYF,TGCAGTGCTAGTATTTTAGCGGGGGTCGCTGATACGCAGTATTTT
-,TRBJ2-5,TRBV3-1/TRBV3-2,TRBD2,CASSQGLRRDPSGSPETQYF,TGTGCCAGCAGCCAAGGATTAAGGAGGGATCCTAGCGGGAGCCCCGAGACCCAGTACTTC
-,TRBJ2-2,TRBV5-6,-,CASSQGWAGELFF,TGTGCCAGCAGCCAGGGATGGGCCGGGGAGCTGTTTTTT
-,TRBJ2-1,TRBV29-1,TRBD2,CSGSTSGGRNEQFF,TGCAGCGGATCTACTAGCGGGGGTCGTAATGAGCAGTTCTTC
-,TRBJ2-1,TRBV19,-,CASSIGNEQFF,TGTGCCAGTAGTATCGGCAATGAGCAGTTCTTC
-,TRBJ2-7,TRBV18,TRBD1,CASSPTGQYEQYF,TGTGCCAGCTCACCAACGGGACAGTACGAGCAGTACTTC
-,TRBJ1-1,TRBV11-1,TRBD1,CASSLGAGGGTEAFF,TGTGCCAGCAGCTTAGGGGCAGGGGGCGGCACTGAAGCTTTCTTT
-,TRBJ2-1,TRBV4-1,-,CASSPDPLRSGDNEQFF,TGCGCCAGCAGCCCAGACCCCCTGCGGTCGGGGGACAATGAGCAGTTCTTC
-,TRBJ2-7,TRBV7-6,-,CASSLLQGGYEQYF,TGTGCCAGCAGCTTACTACAGGGGGGGTACGAGCAGTACTTC
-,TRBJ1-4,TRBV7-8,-,CASSRGQGMEKLFF,TGTGCCAGCAGCCGAGGGCAGGGGATGGAAAAACTGTTTTTT
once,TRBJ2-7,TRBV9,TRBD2,CASSVALAGIYEQYF,TGTGCCAGCAGCGTAGCGTTAGCGGGGATCTACGAGCAGTACTTC
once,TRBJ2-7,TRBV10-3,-,CAISESGQGLYEQYF,TGTGCCATCAGTGAGTCGGGGCAGGGACTCTACGAGCAGTACTTC
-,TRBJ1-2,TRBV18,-,CASSPNRNYGYTF,TGTGCCAGCTCACCAAACAGGAACTATGGCTACACCTTC
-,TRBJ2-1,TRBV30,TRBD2,CAWAGGFSYNEQFF,TGTGCCTGGGCGGGGGGTTTCTCCTACAATGAGCAGTTCTTC
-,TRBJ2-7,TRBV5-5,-,CASSLVDSYEQYF,TGTGCCAGCAGCTTGGTGGACAGCTACGAGCAGTACTTC
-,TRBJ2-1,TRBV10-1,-,CATLGNEQFF,TGCGCCACCCTAGGCAATGAGCAGTTCTTC
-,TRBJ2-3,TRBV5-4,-,CASSLAQGADTQYF,TGTGCCAGCAGCTTGGCACAGGGTGCAGATACGCAGTATTTT
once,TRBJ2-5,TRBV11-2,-,CASSLDRAGETQYF,TGTGCCAGCAGCTTAGACCGGGCAGGGGAGACCCAGTACTTC
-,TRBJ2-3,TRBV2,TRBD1,CASSVQGNLISGTQYF,TGTGCCAGCAGTGTACAGGGGAACTTGATATCAGGGACGCAGTATTTT
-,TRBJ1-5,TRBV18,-,CASSPPGRGANQPQHF,TGTGCCAGCTCACCACCGGGCAGGGGAGCTAATCAGCCCCAGCATTTT
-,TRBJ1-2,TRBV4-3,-,CASSQGGRGWGYGYTF,TGCGCCAGCAGCCAAGGAGGACGGGGATGGGGCTATGGCTACACCTTC